The following is a T cell receptor beta chain sequence with its context. The source of the sample is a study of T cell responses to AZD1222 COVID-19 vaccine. TCRdb's copy holds only in-frame clones and misses some; the assay was immunoSEQ multiplex PCR. The sample includes fewer than 85,000 clones, 70% to 90% of them seen just once. CDR1 and CDR2 (germline): MNHEY, SMNVEV (reference sequence). CDR3 size: 17 residues. Losses at the gene ends were 3 bases for V and 0 bases for J; bases not matched to a gene: 7. This sample comprised peripheral blood, obtained 28 days after the second AZD1222 dose. This TCR derives from an adult who received the AZD1222 COVID-19 vaccine. The chain has TRBV27 and TRBJ2-1; 8 bases align to TRBD2. CDR3 DNA: TGTGCCAGCAGTTTCTTGCGGGAGGCGAGCTCCTACAATGAGCAGTTCTTC. This gives the protein CASSFLREASSYNEQFF.